This TCR beta chain originates from a study of early T cells in non-severe SARS-CoV-2 infection. The protocol attached unique molecular identifiers to individual cDNA molecules. MiXCR, applied by TCRdb to the 5' RACE reads, yields one record per CDR3 protein. The top ten clones hold 4% of a sample with 26,000 or so distinct CDR3 sequences, 4% to 6% of them seen once. This clonotype was detected ten times or more. Its matching antigen is unknown. Unmatched junction bases numbered 9, after V lost 0 bases and J lost 12 bases. Germline CDR1 reads GTSNPN; CDR2 reads SVGIG (reference sequence). The CDR3 totals 13 residues. Study-level points and caveats: VDJdb-based annotation leaned toward anti-spike CD8 responses and missed private and CD4 specificities.

The sequence came from an adult who was a healthcare worker with PCR-confirmed SARS-CoV-2 infection or an uninfected control (not recorded which). This chain uses TRBV30 with TRBJ1-1; TRBD1 agrees at 8 bases. Sequencing was done on a sample of whole blood. The DNA for the CDR3 is TGTGCCTGGAGTGTACAGGGGGTAGGGTATACTTTCTTT. This encodes CAWSVQGVGYTFF.